One sample yielded the 23 T cell receptor beta chains listed below, sequenced in a study of blood T cell repertoires in COVID-19. The method was immunoSEQ multiplex PCR; TCRdb's version includes in-frame clones alone and lacks a portion of them. Of approximately 250,000 clones in the sample, approximately 86% were seen once. The sequenced sample consisted of peripheral blood. Receptors were obtained from a woman in her sixties or seventies with active or convalescent COVID-19.

V gene TRBV12-3 or TRBV12-4 combines with J gene TRBJ2-5; no firm D call. Trimming took off 5 bases at V and 1 base at J, with 8 bases between the two ends. The length of the CDR3 is 13 residues. CDR3: CASSPPVQETQYF. In DNA, the CDR3 is TGTGCCAGCAGTCCCCCTGTCCAAGAGACCCAGTACTTC.

This clone was counted a few times. The CDR3 loop is CASSMSGPHYGYTF. In nucleotides, the CDR3 is TGTGCCAGTAGTATGTCAGGTCCCCACTATGGCTACACCTTC. The rearrangement links TRBV19 to TRBJ1-2; the D is unclear. The CDR3 consists of 14 residues. Trimming took off 3 bases at V and 3 bases at J, with 11 bases between the two ends. Germline V lookup: CDR1 LNHDA, CDR2 SQIVND (reference sequence). Combining the CDR3 with reference TRBV19 and TRBJ1-2 gives the whole variable domain DGGITQSPKYLFRKEGQNVTLSCEQNLNHDAMYWYRQDPGQGLRLIYYSQIVNDFQKGDIAEGYSVSREKKESFPLTVTSAQKNPTAFYLCASSMSGPHYGYTFGSGTRLTVV.

The table lists this clone with a few counts. This chain joins TRBV10-3 and TRBJ2-1; 8 bases align to TRBD1. CDR1 and CDR2 (germline): ENHRY, SYGVKD. The J segment lost 5 bases and the V segment lost 10 bases, leaving 10 bases of the junction unmatched. This CDR3 is 14 amino acids long. The CDR3 sequence: CATSDRGADNEQFF. In DNA, the CDR3 is TGTGCCACCTCAGACAGGGGCGCGGACAATGAGCAGTTCTTC.

The chain couples TRBV11-2 to TRBJ2-3; D may be TRBD2 (6 bases). CDR3 size: 15 residues. V gave up 7 bases and J gave up 1 base, with 15 bases separating them. In germline, CDR1 is SGHAT, CDR2 FQNNGV. The CDR3 here is CASTPRGLRTDTQYF. For the CDR3, the DNA is TGTGCCAGCACCCCAAGGGGACTCCGCACAGATACGCAGTATTTT.

This clone was seen more than once but under ten times. The chain recombines TRBV11-3 with TRBJ1-2, with TRBD1 as a possible D gene (6 bases). V was trimmed by 3 bases and J by 7 bases, leaving 15 bases between them. CDR3 length: 14 amino acids. The V gene's germline CDR1 is SGHNT and CDR2 YENEEA. For the CDR3, the DNA is TGTGCCAGCAGCTTCCGCGCAGGGGAAGGTGGCTACACCTTC. It encodes CASSFRAGEGGYTF.

The rearrangement joins TRBV24-1 to TRBJ2-7; TRBD1 matches 9 bases. The CDR3 runs to 15 residues. Germline V gene sequence: CDR1 KGHDR, CDR2 SFDVKD. After removal of 4 bases from V and 5 bases from J, the junction contained 8 bases not matched to a gene. The CDR3 sequence is CATSEPTGGKDEQYF. CDR3 bases: TGTGCCACCAGTGAGCCAACAGGGGGCAAGGACGAGCAGTACTTC.

This clone has a handful of counts. The chain is built from TRBV11-2 and TRBJ2-5, with no clear D. Germline-derived CDR1 and CDR2 are SGHAT and FQNNGV. V gave up 1 base and J gave up 6 bases, with 6 bases separating them. The CDR3 is made up of 12 amino acids. The CDR3 here is CASSLAGQTQYF. CDR3 DNA: TGTGCCAGCAGCTTAGCTGGGCAGACCCAGTACTTC. Complete variable domain (other parts from reference TRBV11-2 and TRBJ2-5): EAGVAQSPRYKIIEKRQSVAFWCNPISGHATLYWYQQILGQGPKLLIQFQNNGVVDDSQLPKDRFSAERLKGVDSTLKIQPAKLEDSAVYLCASSLAGQTQYFGPGTRLLVL.

The chain joins TRBV10-2 to TRBJ1-1; possibly TRBD1 for D (5 bases). V was shortened by 4 bases and J by 5 bases, with 14 bases between the two germline ends. Germline CDR1 is WSHSY and CDR2 is SAAADI. CDR3 length: 14 amino acids. This CDR3 reads CASSVRGGVTEAFF. CDR3 DNA sequence: TGCGCCAGCAGTGTGAGGGGAGGGGTGACTGAAGCTTTCTTT.

The chain has TRBV11-2 and TRBJ2-5, with D tentatively TRBD1 (5 bases). Trimming removed 2 bases from V and 5 bases from J, with 12 bases in between. The CDR3 spans 14 residues. Per germline, CDR1 SGHAT and CDR2 FQNNGV. CDR3 in DNA: TGTGCCAGCAGCTTACAGGGTAGTCGGGAGACCCAGTACTTC. As protein: CASSLQGSRETQYF.

Notes on this clone: Other DNA sequences from this sample encode an identical CDR3 as well. This chain uses TRBV27 with TRBJ2-2; 9 bases match TRBD2. This CDR3 spans 16 amino acids. The germline CDR1 and CDR2 sequences are MNHEY and SMNVEV (reference sequence). V gave up 4 bases and J gave up 1 base; unmatched junction bases: 4. This chain's CDR3 is CASSSRLAVNTGELFF. The CDR3 coding sequence is TGTGCCAGCAGTTCCCGACTAGCGGTGAACACCGGGGAGCTGTTTTTT.

The chain uses TRBV11-3 and TRBJ2-3; 11 positions match TRBD2. Germline CDR1 SGHNT, CDR2 YENEEA. Trimming took 1 base from V and 0 from J; bases not matched to a gene: 3. The CDR3 contains 17 residues. CDR3 coding DNA: TGTGCCAGCAGCTTAGGACTAGCGGGGATCAGCACAGATACGCAGTATTTT. Protein sequence: CASSLGLAGISTDTQYF.

The chain uses TRBV6-5 and TRBJ1-1, with D maybe TRBD1 (6 bases). Trimming stripped 10 bases from V and 3 bases from J, with 15 bases between. The germline V gene has CDR1 MNHEY and CDR2 SVGAGI. This CDR3 contains 13 residues. DNA of the CDR3: TGTGCCACCTCAGGGGATATGGACACTGAAGCTTTCTTT. Translating it yields CATSGDMDTEAFF.

This chain uses TRBV4-1 with TRBJ1-1, with TRBD1 identical over 7 bases. The CDR3 has 15 residues. V lost 3 bases, J lost 4 bases, and 8 bases stayed unmatched. Germline-derived CDR1 and CDR2 are MGHRA and YSYEKL. Here the CDR3 DNA reads TGCGCCAGCAGCCACGTCCAGGGGGGACGCACTGAAGCTTTCTTT. Residues: CASSHVQGGRTEAFF.

This chain uses TRBV5-1 with TRBJ2-3, with D possibly TRBD2 on 6 matching bases. The V gene lost 2 bases and the J gene lost 1 base, with 17 bases spanning the gap. The germline V gene has CDR1 SGHRS and CDR2 YFSETQ. The CDR3 covers 17 residues. The CDR3 sequence: CASSFGGDSRRTDTQYF. The DNA of the CDR3 is TGCGCCAGCAGCTTTGGCGGGGATAGCAGACGCACAGATACGCAGTATTTT.

This clone appeared a single time. The chain links TRBV6-1 to TRBJ1-5, with unresolved D. The CDR3 consists of 13 residues. Trimming took 2 bases from V and 4 from J, leaving 6 bases between them. The germline V gene encodes CDR1 MNHNS and CDR2 SASEGT. As DNA, the CDR3 is TGTGCCAGCAGTGAAATCAGAAATCAGCCCCAGCATTTT. Its protein product is CASSEIRNQPQHF.

This clone showed up many times. The chain links TRBV5-4 to TRBJ2-3; 12 bases fit TRBD2. Germline CDR1 reads SGHNT; CDR2 reads YYREEE (reference sequence). The CDR3 contains 17 residues. With 0 bases clipped from V and 4 bases from J, the junction kept 6 bases outside the gene matches. CDR3 region: CASSLALAGGDSDTQYF. Written as DNA, the CDR3 is TGTGCCAGCAGCTTGGCTCTAGCGGGAGGGGATTCAGATACGCAGTATTTT.

The chain combines TRBV4-1 with TRBJ1-5; D call uncertain. Germline V lookup: CDR1 MGHRA, CDR2 YSYEKL. The CDR3 runs to 13 residues. Trimming stripped 0 bases from V and 7 bases from J, with 7 bases between. Here the CDR3 reads CASSQDSWQPQHF. The CDR3 DNA reads as TGCGCCAGCAGCCAAGATAGTTGGCAGCCCCAGCATTTT.

This chain links TRBV19 with TRBJ2-3; no clear D. V was pared by 0 bases and J by 3 bases, with 7 bases between. The CDR3 is made up of 14 amino acids. CDR1 and CDR2 from the germline V gene are LNHDA and SQIVND (reference sequence). This chain's CDR3 is CASSIEFQTDTQYF. The CDR3 DNA follows: TGTGCCAGTAGTATAGAATTTCAGACAGATACGCAGTATTTT.

This clone was picked up a small number of times. The rearrangement joins TRBV19 to TRBJ2-3; D call uncertain. From germline, CDR1 is LNHDA and CDR2 SQIVND (reference sequence). The CDR3 runs to 15 residues. Trimming shortened V by 7 bases and J by 0 bases, and 14 bases separated the two germline ends. The CDR3 reads CASNDPGRSTDTQYF. CDR3 nucleotides: TGTGCCAGTAATGACCCGGGTCGTAGCACAGATACGCAGTATTTT.

The V gene is TRBV10-2, the J gene TRBJ2-1, with TRBD1 identical over 9 bases. The germline V gene has CDR1 WSHSY and CDR2 SAAADI. The length of the CDR3 is 17 residues. The trim removed 0 bases at V and 9 bases at J, leaving 12 bases unmatched. The DNA of the CDR3 is TGCGCCAGCAGTGAGTCAAAGGGACAGGGTAGATTCGGTGAGCAGTTCTTC. Translated, it gives CASSESKGQGRFGEQFF.

The V gene is TRBV13, the J gene TRBJ1-6, with D uncertain. In germline, CDR1 is PRHDT, CDR2 FYEKMQ (reference sequence). This CDR3 is built from 15 residues. V shed 5 bases and J shed 7 bases, with 15 bases lying between them. Here the CDR3 DNA reads TGTGCCAGCAGCCCAGGCCGGCCTCTCAATTCACCCCTCCACTTT. Translating gives CASSPGRPLNSPLHF. Full variable domain (remainder filled in from reference TRBV13 and TRBJ1-6): AAGVIQSPRHLIKEKRETATLKCYPIPRHDTVYWYQQGPGQDPQFLISFYEKMQSDKGSIPDRFSAQQFSDYHSELNMSSLELGDSALYFCASSPGRPLNSPLHFGNGTRLTVT.

The chain is built from TRBV7-2 and TRBJ2-3, with 9 bases identical to TRBD1. This CDR3 spans 15 amino acids. Per germline, CDR1 SGHTA and CDR2 FQGNSA. Germline trimming cut 6 bases from V and 2 bases from J; bases unmatched to any gene: 6. The CDR3 loop reads CASRTGTGPTDTQYF. The DNA for the CDR3 is TGTGCCAGCAGAACCGGGACAGGGCCCACAGATACGCAGTATTTT.

The chain couples TRBV25-1 to TRBJ1-3; D is uncertain. The CDR3 has 14 residues. Trimming shortened V by 0 bases and J by 2 bases, and 5 bases separated the two germline ends. Looked up from germline, CDR1 is MGHDK and CDR2 is SYGVNS. In nucleotides, the CDR3 is TGTGCCAGCAGTGAATATCGAGCTGGAAACACCATATATTTT. It specifies CASSEYRAGNTIYF.